The 31 T cell receptor beta chains below all came from one sample that was sequenced in a study of CD8+ T cells in alopecia areata. Extracted from the samples, RNA was reverse transcribed into cDNA to serve as the sequencing template. Produced via immunoSEQ multiplex PCR; TCRdb's table is partial and in-frame only. The sample carries over 60,000 clones, just over 45% recorded once. Treatment of the sample: oral pan-JAK inhibitor, 5-10 mg twice daily. Source: CD8+ T cells sorted from blood, taken at approximately week 36, from a patient treated with tofacitinib. The receptors were gathered from a human donor with alopecia areata.

This chain links TRBV14 with TRBJ1-1; D unresolved. In germline, CDR1 is SGHDN, CDR2 FVKESK. The CDR3 length is 12 residues. The V end lost 1 base, the J end lost 7 bases, and 7 bases lay between the germline ends. CDR3 nucleotides: TGTGCCAGCAGCCAAGGAGGTCTTGAAGCTTTCTTT. Protein sequence: CASSQGGLEAFF.

This chain uses TRBV7-9 with TRBJ1-4; the D gene is possibly TRBD1 (6 bases). The CDR3 covers 16 residues. The germline CDR1 and CDR2 sequences are SEHNR and FQNEAQ (reference sequence). V was pared by 4 bases and J by 8 bases, with 20 bases between. In DNA form, the CDR3 reads TGTGCCAGCAGCTCCCTAAGTGACAGGAATGACGAAAAACTGTTTTTT. Its translation is CASSSLSDRNDEKLFF.

This clone was counted a few times. This rearrangement joins TRBV4-1 to TRBJ2-7; 8 bases are shared with TRBD2. Trimming took 0 bases from V and 2 from J; bases not matched to a gene: 3. Germline lookup yields CDR1 MGHRA and CDR2 YSYEKL. The CDR3 extends over 15 amino acids. CDR3 coding DNA: TGCGCCAGCAGCCAAGAACTAGCGGTCCCCTACGAGCAGTACTTC. This codes for CASSQELAVPYEQYF.

The V call is TRBV29-1, the J call TRBJ2-1; 7 nucleotides agree with TRBD2. In germline, CDR1 is SQVTM, CDR2 ANQGSEA. Trimming cost V 4 bases and J 6 bases; bases outside gene matches: 6. The CDR3 length is 13 residues. The DNA of the CDR3 is TGCAGCGTTGTCGGAGGGAGGGGCAATGAGCAGTTCTTC. Translating gives CSVVGGRGNEQFF.

This chain joins TRBV30 and TRBJ1-5, with D possibly being TRBD1 (5 bases). This CDR3 spans 14 amino acids. The V gene lost 1 base and the J gene lost 4 bases, with 11 bases spanning the gap. CDR1 is GTSNPN and CDR2 is SVGIG in the germline V gene (reference sequence). CDR3 bases: TGTGCCTGGAGTGAGGGGTTTGGTAATCAGCCCCAGCATTTT. Protein: CAWSEGFGNQPQHF.

This clone showed up just a few times. The chain carries TRBV9 and TRBJ2-7, with no clear D. Germline V CDR1 and CDR2: SGDLS, YYNGEE. CDR3 size: 14 residues. V was pared by 0 bases and J by 3 bases, with 10 bases between. CDR3 DNA: TGTGCCAGCAGCGTAGAATCTAGTTACTACGAGCAGTACTTC. The encoded protein is CASSVESSYYEQYF.

There are a few counts of this clone. The chain uses TRBV29-1 and TRBJ1-2, with unresolved D. This CDR3 is built from 14 residues. CDR1 SQVTM and CDR2 ANQGSEA come from the germline V gene. Trimming took off 6 bases at V and 5 bases at J, with 19 bases between the two ends. The CDR3 reads CSVLSAQFQYGYTF. Here the CDR3 DNA reads TGCAGCGTCCTTTCGGCGCAGTTCCAATATGGCTACACCTTC.

The CDR3 here is CATSSPDLNQPQHF. The DNA of the CDR3 is TGTGCCACCAGCAGTCCCGACCTCAATCAGCCCCAGCATTTT. The chain joins TRBV15 to TRBJ1-5; D is uncertain. Germline V gene lookup returns CDR1 LNHNV and CDR2 YYDKDF (reference sequence). V dropped 3 bases and J dropped 3 bases, with 9 bases sitting between them. The CDR3 runs to 14 residues.

The CDR3 loop reads CASSFTGTSVSYEQFF. CDR3 coding DNA: TGCGCCAGCAGCTTTACCGGGACTAGCGTTTCGTATGAGCAGTTCTTC. The V call is TRBV5-1, the J call TRBJ2-1, with 10 bases fitting TRBD2. Looked up from germline, CDR1 is SGHRS and CDR2 is YFSETQ. With 2 bases clipped from V and 8 bases from J, the junction kept 10 bases outside the gene matches. The CDR3 has 16 amino acids.

The rearrangement links TRBV27 to TRBJ1-3; D call uncertain. The CDR3 spans 15 residues. V was shortened by 5 bases and J by 3 bases, with 14 bases between the two germline ends. Germline V gene data show CDR1 as MNHEY and CDR2 as SMNVEV (reference sequence). The CDR3 DNA reads TGTGCCAGCAGTCCCGTCCTCCAAGGTGGAAACACCATATATTTT. It encodes CASSPVLQGGNTIYF.

J is TRBJ2-7 and V is TRBV2; no definite D call. This CDR3 spans 10 amino acids. From germline, CDR1 is SNHLY and CDR2 FYNNEI. Trimming pared 7 bases from V and 7 bases from J, leaving 8 bases between. CDR3 DNA: TGTGCCAGCAAAGGAAATGAGCAGTACTTC. Encoded protein: CASKGNEQYF.

This clone has only a few counts. The chain carries TRBV29-1 and TRBJ2-5; D remains ambiguous. Germline lookup yields CDR1 SQVTM and CDR2 ANQGSEA. Trimming left V 5 bases short and J 6 bases short, with 7 bases between. This CDR3 is built from 10 residues. The CDR3 coding sequence is TGCAGCGTTTACCAGCAGACCCAGTACTTC. Protein sequence: CSVYQQTQYF.

This rearrangement joins TRBV7-9 to TRBJ2-2; D is perhaps TRBD2 (5 bases). CDR1 and CDR2 from the germline V gene are SEHNR and FQNEAQ (reference sequence). CDR3 size: 14 residues. V lost 5 bases and J lost 5, with 12 bases in between. CDR3 DNA: TGTGCCAGCAGCCAAACTAGGGTAACCGGGGAGCTGTTTTTT. Protein: CASSQTRVTGELFF.

This clone was found a few times. The chain recombines TRBV29-1 with TRBJ2-3, with D possibly being TRBD1 (5 bases). Trimming stripped 8 bases from V and 6 bases from J, with 9 bases between. Per germline, CDR1 SQVTM and CDR2 ANQGSEA. The CDR3 is 10 amino acids. The chain's CDR3 is CSSQGDTQYF. DNA for the CDR3: TGCAGCTCGCAGGGTGATACGCAGTATTTT.

The chain uses TRBV27 and TRBJ2-5; no definite D call. Trimming removed 4 bases at V and 4 bases at J, with 4 bases between. The CDR3 extends over 11 amino acids. Per germline, CDR1 MNHEY and CDR2 SMNVEV (reference sequence). CDR3 amino acids: CASSSGETQYF. The DNA for the CDR3 is TGTGCCAGCAGTTCGGGAGAGACCCAGTACTTC.

The chain is built from TRBV27 and TRBJ2-5; D may be TRBD2 (6 bases). The V and J ends lost 2 bases and 3 bases respectively, with 7 bases between them. CDR1 MNHEY and CDR2 SMNVEV come from the germline V gene (reference sequence). The CDR3 runs 13 residues. As DNA, the CDR3 is TGTGCCAGCAGTTTAGGAGGGGAAGAGACCCAGTACTTC. It codes for CASSLGGEETQYF.

The chain combines TRBV6-4 with TRBJ2-1; D is tentatively TRBD1 or TRBD2 (5 bases each). V was shortened by 8 bases and J by 4 bases, with 9 bases between the two germline ends. CDR3 length: 12 amino acids. The germline V gene has CDR1 MRHNA and CDR2 SNTAGT. CDR3 amino acids: CASGDGYNEQFF. The CDR3 DNA sequence: TGTGCCAGCGGGGACGGATACAATGAGCAGTTCTTC.

The count of this clone is one. As DNA, the CDR3 is TGTGCCAGCTCACCACGCGAGGCGACAAGGGAGACCCAGTACTTC. Its protein product is CASSPREATRETQYF. The chain joins TRBV18 to TRBJ2-5; no definite D call. The V gene lost 1 base and the J gene lost 5 bases, with 14 bases spanning the gap. Germline CDR1 KGHSH, CDR2 LQKENI. The CDR3 is 15 amino acids.

In its sample, this clone was seen a few times. The V call is TRBV29-1, the J call TRBJ1-1; D is possibly TRBD1 (6 bases). Germline V gene sequence: CDR1 SQVTM, CDR2 ANQGSEA. V was cut by 6 bases and J by 8 bases, with 10 bases left in between. The CDR3 totals 10 residues. The CDR3 reads CSVEQGEAFF. For the CDR3, the DNA is TGCAGCGTGGAACAGGGAGAAGCTTTCTTT.

CDR3 amino acids: CASSGWDTEAFF. The CDR3 coding sequence is TGTGCCAGCAGTGGCTGGGACACTGAAGCTTTCTTT. The chain combines TRBV25-1 with TRBJ1-1, with no clear D. Germline assignment: CDR1 MGHDK and CDR2 SYGVNS. The CDR3 has 12 amino acids. The V and J ends lost 4 bases and 3 bases respectively, with 6 bases between them.

The chain couples TRBV7-9 to TRBJ2-7; no reliable D call. Germline CDR1 is SEHNR and CDR2 is FQNEAQ (reference sequence). V dropped 1 base and J dropped 1 base, with 11 bases sitting between them. There are 15 residues in the CDR3. CDR3 coding DNA: TGTGCCAGCAGCTTAGAGGTGTATGGTTCCTACGAGCAGTACTTC. Translating gives CASSLEVYGSYEQYF. Complete variable domain (other parts from reference TRBV7-9 and TRBJ2-7): DTGVSQNPRHKITKRGQNVTFRCDPISEHNRLYWYRQTLGQGPEFLTYFQNEAQLEKSRLLSDRFSAERPKGSFSTLEIQRTEQGDSAMYLCASSLEVYGSYEQYFGPGTRLTVT.

On this clone: An end of the junction differs from the germline gene, which may be a read error. This sample includes further DNA sequences coding for the same CDR3. The chain uses TRBV5-1 and TRBJ2-7; unclear D gene. The CDR3 has 14 residues. Per the germline V gene, CDR1 is SGHRS and CDR2 is YFSETQ. The CDR3 coding sequence is TGTGCCAGCAGCTTTAACTGGGGATCCTACGAGCAGTACTTC. Translation: CASSFNWGSYEQYF.

The rearrangement uses TRBV28 and TRBJ1-1, with D possibly being TRBD1 (5 bases). CDR3 length: 14 amino acids. V dropped 3 bases and J dropped 1 base, with 9 bases sitting between them. The germline CDR1 and CDR2 sequences are MDHEN and SYDVKM. The CDR3 spells CASSFQGSNTEAFF. CDR3 nucleotides: TGTGCCAGCAGTTTCCAGGGATCGAACACTGAAGCTTTCTTT.

The chain combines TRBV29-1 with TRBJ1-1, with 12 bases that match TRBD1. Germline CDR1 reads SQVTM; CDR2 reads ANQGSEA. This CDR3 region has 13 residues. With 6 bases clipped from V and 4 bases from J, the junction kept 3 bases outside the gene matches. The CDR3 bases are TGCAGCGTGGGACAGGGGGCAATCACTGAAGCTTTCTTT. It specifies CSVGQGAITEAFF.

This clone has more than one count but fewer than ten. V is TRBV4-2 and J is TRBJ1-5; D might be TRBD1 (5 bases). This CDR3 comprises 17 residues. The ends were cut back, 6 bases at V and 0 bases at J, with 18 bases in the middle. CDR1 is LGHNA, CDR2 YNFKEQ, per germline. The CDR3 reads CASRMGDPVFSNQPQHF. The CDR3 DNA follows: TGTGCCAGCAGAATGGGGGACCCCGTTTTTAGCAATCAGCCCCAGCATTTT.

With regard to this clone: Other DNA sequences in this sample translate to the same CDR3. The genes are TRBV7-2 and TRBJ1-2, with D tentatively TRBD1 (6 bases). The CDR3 runs 13 residues. The V end was cut by 5 bases, the J end by 4 bases, with 11 bases between. In germline, CDR1 is SGHTA, CDR2 FQGNSA. CDR3 in amino acids: CASSRGQLYGYTF. CDR3 bases: TGTGCCAGCAGCCGAGGACAGCTCTATGGCTACACCTTC. Complete variable domain (other parts from reference TRBV7-2 and TRBJ1-2): GAGVSQSPSNKVTEKGKDVELRCDPISGHTALYWYRQSLGQGLEFLIYFQGNSAPDKSGLPSDRFSAERTGGSVSTLTIQRTQQEDSAVYLCASSRGQLYGYTFGSGTRLTVV.

The rearrangement joins TRBV19 to TRBJ1-1; no reliable D call. In germline, CDR1 is LNHDA, CDR2 SQIVND (reference sequence). The CDR3 spans 13 residues. Deletions cut 0 bases from V and 4 bases from J, with 6 bases between. The CDR3 DNA follows: TGTGCCAGTAGTATAGATCCCCCCACTGAAGCTTTCTTT. This sequence encodes CASSIDPPTEAFF.

Only a few counts were recorded for this clone. V usage is TRBV29-1 and J usage is TRBJ2-4; 10 bases fit TRBD1. V gave up 0 bases and J gave up 5 bases; unmatched junction bases: 1. Germline V gene sequence: CDR1 SQVTM, CDR2 ANQGSEA. The CDR3 sequence is 14 residues long. The CDR3 region is CSVEDGTGENIQYF. The CDR3 bases are TGCAGCGTTGAAGATGGGACAGGGGAAAACATTCAGTACTTC.

The rearrangement joins TRBV29-1 to TRBJ2-5; D is ambiguous. V was clipped by 8 bases and J by 4 bases, with 14 bases between them. The CDR3 length is 12 residues. CDR1 and CDR2 (germline): SQVTM, ANQGSEA. The CDR3 loop is CSITGPRETQYF. CDR3 DNA sequence: TGCAGCATCACCGGACCGCGAGAGACCCAGTACTTC.

This clone turned up a few times. The chain carries TRBV7-2 and TRBJ2-7; 13 bases agree with TRBD2. Germline-derived CDR1 and CDR2 are SGHTA and FQGNSA. Trimming cost V 7 bases and J 5 bases; bases outside gene matches: 8. The CDR3 loop spans 15 amino acids. CDR3: CASTLTGLAGDEQYF. The CDR3 coding sequence is TGTGCCAGCACGCTTACCGGACTAGCGGGAGACGAGCAGTACTTC.

The rearrangement uses TRBV30 and TRBJ2-7; D remains ambiguous. V gave up 1 base and J gave up 2 bases, with 6 bases separating them. The CDR3 runs 12 residues. Germline lookup yields CDR1 GTSNPN and CDR2 SVGIG (reference sequence). CDR3 bases: TGTGCCTGGAGTGATAGTCCCTACGAGCAGTACTTC. The encoded protein is CAWSDSPYEQYF.